The rows below give T cell receptor beta chains drawn from one sample of a study of T cells in Graves' hyperthyroidism and ophthalmopathy. From the multiplex PCR reads, TCRdb called clonotypes with MiXCR, one entry per CDR3 protein. The table has more than 600,000 distinct CDR3 sequences, about a sixth seen once. The source material was blood. All receptors derive from a man aged 18 to 30 with Graves' hyperthyroidism. CDR3s include the opening cysteine and the closing phenylalanine or tryptophan. Fields, in order: clone size, D gene, V gene, J gene, CDR3 protein, CDR3 DNA. A D gene is named only where the DNA matches it firmly. Where a row states a size, it is once, few, many or the class of an expanded clone; other rows omit it.

few	TRBD1	TRBV6-1	TRBJ2-7	CASPGADRDHEQYF	TGTGCCAGCCCAGGTGCAGACAGGGACCACGAGCAGTACTTC
.	.	TRBV11-3	TRBJ2-1	CASSFRQADEQFF	TGTGCCAGCAGCTTTCGGCAGGCCGATGAGCAGTTCTTC
many	TRBD2	TRBV12-3/TRBV12-4	TRBJ2-7	CASSFAGRAPYEQYF	TGTGCCAGCAGTTTCGCCGGGAGGGCCCCCTACGAGCAGTACTTC
.	TRBD1	TRBV5-6	TRBJ2-7	CASRSRDSSYEQYF	TGTGCCAGCAGATCGAGGGACAGTTCCTACGAGCAGTACTTC
many	TRBD2	TRBV11-2	TRBJ2-5	CASSKTAGEETQYF	TGTGCCAGCAGCAAAACAGCGGGAGAAGAGACCCAGTACTTC
few	TRBD2	TRBV5-1	TRBJ2-7	CASSRTGTRGPEQYF	TGCGCCAGCAGCCGAACCGGGACTAGAGGACCGGAGCAGTACTTC
few	.	TRBV6-1	TRBJ2-3	CASTEGWADTQYF	TGTGCCAGCACTGAGGGTTGGGCAGATACGCAGTATTTT
many	.	TRBV30	TRBJ1-5	CAWRPPNSNQPQHF	TGTGCCTGGAGACCCCCTAATAGCAATCAGCCCCAGCATTTT
many	TRBD1	TRBV18	TRBJ1-1	CASSPDRGGFLTEAFF	TGTGCCAGCTCCCCCGACAGGGGCGGATTCCTCACTGAAGCTTTCTTT
many	.	TRBV28	TRBJ1-1	CASLPAGRPEAFF	TGTGCCAGCCTTCCCGCAGGGAGGCCCGAAGCTTTCTTT
many	.	TRBV2	TRBJ2-3	CASKQETDTQYF	TGTGCCAGCAAGCAGGAGACAGATACGCAGTATTTT
.	TRBD1	TRBV5-5	TRBJ2-7	CASSGTGGRWEQYF	TGTGCCAGCAGCGGGACAGGGGGCCGGTGGGAGCAGTACTTC
many	TRBD2	TRBV12-3/TRBV12-4	TRBJ2-3	CASSLGLAVNTDTQYF	TGTGCCAGCAGTTTGGGGCTAGCGGTCAACACAGATACGCAGTATTTT
many	TRBD1	TRBV28	TRBJ2-7	CASSWDSFREQYF	TGTGCCAGCAGTTGGGACAGTTTCCGCGAGCAGTACTTC
many	TRBD1	TRBV2	TRBJ2-7	CASSQAQGAQAYEQYF	TGTGCCAGCAGTCAAGCACAGGGGGCGCAAGCCTACGAGCAGTACTTC
many	.	TRBV28	TRBJ2-2	CASSAFANTGELFF	TGTGCCAGCAGCGCGTTCGCGAACACCGGGGAGCTGTTTTTT
.	.	TRBV15	TRBJ2-2	CATSSALPSPQRPNTGELFF	TGTGCCACCAGCAGTGCACTTCCATCCCCCCAGCGTCCGAACACCGGGGAGCTGTTTTTT
.	TRBD2	TRBV20-1	TRBJ2-7	CSARASGRIHEQYF	TGCAGTGCTAGAGCTAGCGGGAGGATACACGAGCAGTACTTC